This T cell receptor beta chain was found in a study of tissue T cells after allogeneic stem cell transplantation. Comment on this clone: Gene names and germline refer to mouse. Coverage ceases 1 residue before the CDR3 finishes, and the germline J gene fills in the end.

Some clones are missing from TCRdb's copy, which holds only in-frame ones; the method was immunoSEQ multiplex PCR. Of just over 5,000 clones listed, 33% were seen once; the top ten hold approximately 4.6%. CDR1 is KGHPV and CDR2 is FQNQEV in the germline V gene (reference sequence). With V trimmed by 6 bases and J by 3 bases, 10 bases remained unmatched. The CDR3 is 16 amino acids. Described time point: mouse harvest day 14 after allogeneic transplant. Tail vein injection delivered 10^7 T-cell-depleted bone marrow cells and 10^6 splenic CD5+ T cells. Sequencing was carried out using skin. The clonotype comes from a female BALB/c mouse given C57BL/6 T cells with graft-versus-host disease after an allogeneic hematopoietic cell transplant. V usage is TRBV26 and J usage is TRBJ2-3; TRBD1 aligns across 9 bases. The part of the CDR3 DNA that was read is TGTGCCAGCAGCCAGCTGGGACAGGGTCGGGCAGAAACGCTGTAT. Protein product: CASSQLGQGRAETLY. The complete CDR3 reads CASSQLGQGRAETLYF.